The 10 T cell receptor beta chains below come from one sample, sequenced in a study of T cell clonality in common variable immunodeficiency. Repertoires were generated with immunoSEQ multiplex PCR, while TCRdb's copy carries only in-frame clones and drops some. This table holds 30,000 to 40,000 clones with no singletons; the top ten claim around 2.7%. Sample: peripheral blood mononuclear cells. The receptors were gathered from a person aged 18 to 75 in good health.

Ten or more counts support this clone. The CDR3 end lies 3 residues beyond the end of the read and is filled in from the germline J gene. The chain has TRBV12-3 or TRBV12-4 and TRBJ1-5; D uncertain. The CDR3 consists of 14 residues. Trimming removed 3 bases from V and 4 bases from J, with 10 bases in between. CDR3 amino acids: CASSLWAGNQPQHF. The sequenced CDR3 bases are TGTGCCAGCAGTTTGTGGGCCGGAAATCAGCCC.

This clone was recorded at least ten times. The CDR3 end lies 3 residues beyond the end of the read and is filled in from the germline J gene. The chain recombines TRBV2 with TRBJ2-1; D unclear. This CDR3 is 15 amino acids long. Looked up from germline, CDR1 is SNHLY and CDR2 is FYNNEI. Trimming stripped 6 bases from V and 0 bases from J, with 12 bases between. CDR3 sequence: CASSETSSSYNEQFF. The sequenced part of the CDR3 DNA is TGTGCCAGCAGCGAGACTTCAAGCTCCTACAATGAG.

The sample holds many counts of this clone. Read sequence stops 3 residues before the CDR3 end, and the germline J gene provides the missing end. The J gene is TRBJ2-6, the V gene TRBV19, with 14 bases matching TRBD2. The CDR3 contains 19 residues. In germline, CDR1 is LNHDA, CDR2 SQIVND (reference sequence). The J segment lost 2 bases and the V segment lost 10 bases, leaving 13 bases of the junction unmatched. CDR3 in amino acids: CATTILPGLAGAGANVLTF. The DNA read from the CDR3 is TGTGCCACCACCATCCTACCGGGACTAGCGGGAGCTGGGGCCAACGTC. Full variable domain (rest looked up from reference TRBV19 and TRBJ2-6): DGGITQSPKYLFRKEGQNVTLSCEQNLNHDAMYWYRQDPGQGLRLIYYSQIVNDFQKGDIAEGYSVSREKKESFPLTVTSAQKNPTAFYLCATTILPGLAGAGANVLTFGAGSRLTVL.

Concerning this clone: With the read ending 3 residues before the CDR3 end, the germline J gene is used to fill in that end. This chain links TRBV5-1 with TRBJ2-1; 8 bases agree with TRBD2. Germline lookup yields CDR1 SGHRS and CDR2 YFSETQ. There are 15 residues in the CDR3. With V trimmed by 0 bases and J by 8 bases, 7 bases remained unmatched. Incomplete CDR3 DNA: TGCGCCAGCAGCTTGGGGGGGCTAGCGGGTGATGAG. This encodes CASSLGGLAGDE. The CDR3 as a whole reads CASSLGGLAGDEQFF.

In this sample, this clone turned up many times. The read comes to an end 3 residues before the CDR3 does, leaving the germline J gene to fill in the end. This chain connects TRBV18 to TRBJ2-3; 8 nucleotides align to TRBD2. The V and J ends lost 0 bases and 0 bases, in that order; junction bases with no gene match: 2. From germline, CDR1 is KGHSH and CDR2 LQKENI. This CDR3 is 16 amino acids long. CDR3 DNA, as far as it was read: TGTGCCAGCTCACCACCGGCTAGCGGGAGCACAGATACG. Translation gives CASSPPASGSTDT. The CDR3 as a whole reads CASSPPASGSTDTQYF.

This clone was detected ten times or more. The sequence runs out 3 residues before the end of the CDR3; the remainder is reconstructed from the germline J gene. The chain is built from TRBV20-1 and TRBJ1-5, with TRBD1 matching 7 bases. The length of the CDR3 is 15 residues. In germline, CDR1 is DFQATT, CDR2 SNEGSKA (reference sequence). Losses at the gene ends were 3 bases for V and 3 bases for J; bases not matched to a gene: 8. CDR3 residues: CSASEGQVNNQPQHF. The sequenced CDR3 bases are TGCAGTGCTAGTGAAGGACAGGTCAACAATCAGCCC.

The table lists this clone with many counts. The CDR3 goes on 3 residues after the read ends, and that part is filled in from the germline J gene. The V call is TRBV2, the J call TRBJ1-5; D not certain. Trimming cost V 7 bases and J 1 base, with 14 bases left between them. CDR3 length: 15 residues. Per the germline V gene, CDR1 is SNHLY and CDR2 is FYNNEI. The covered CDR3 bases are TGTGCCAGCAACGAAGGTACAATAAGCAATCAGCCC. Protein sequence: CASNEGTISNQP. The full CDR3 protein is CASNEGTISNQPQHF.

This clone was found many times. The sequence runs out 3 residues before the end of the CDR3; the remainder is reconstructed from the germline J gene. The genes are TRBV10-3 and TRBJ2-3; 8 bases agree with TRBD1. The length of the CDR3 is 15 residues. The germline V gene has CDR1 ENHRY and CDR2 SYGVKD. The ends lost 6 bases at V and 1 base at J; junction bases unmatched: 6. CDR3 bases read: TGTGCCATCAGAGACAGGGGCGGAGGCACAGATACG. This sequence encodes CAIRDRGGGTDT. The full CDR3 protein is CAIRDRGGGTDTQYF.

This clone was seen ten or more times. The read terminates 3 residues ahead of where the CDR3 ends, so the germline J gene completes it. The V and J genes are TRBV6-2 or TRBV6-3 and TRBJ1-2; 8 positions agree with TRBD1. Germline lookup yields CDR1 MNHEY and CDR2 SVGEGT. This CDR3 comprises 15 residues. V was pared by 0 bases and J by 4 bases, with 4 bases of the junction left unmatched. CDR3 sequence reads: CASSYSPQGAYGYTF. CDR3 bases read: TGTGCCAGCAGTTACTCGCCCCAGGGGGCCTATGGC.

This clone showed up many times. The sequenced fragment ends 3 residues before the CDR3 boundary, so the rest is inferred from the germline J gene. The chain uses TRBV14 and TRBJ2-1; D remains ambiguous. V lost 6 bases to trimming and J lost 2 bases, with 11 bases between them. The length of the CDR3 is 14 residues. Germline CDR1 is SGHDN and CDR2 is FVKESK. The CDR3: CASSSITAYNEQFF. CDR3 DNA, as far as it was read: TGTGCCAGCAGTTCTATCACTGCCTACAATGAG.